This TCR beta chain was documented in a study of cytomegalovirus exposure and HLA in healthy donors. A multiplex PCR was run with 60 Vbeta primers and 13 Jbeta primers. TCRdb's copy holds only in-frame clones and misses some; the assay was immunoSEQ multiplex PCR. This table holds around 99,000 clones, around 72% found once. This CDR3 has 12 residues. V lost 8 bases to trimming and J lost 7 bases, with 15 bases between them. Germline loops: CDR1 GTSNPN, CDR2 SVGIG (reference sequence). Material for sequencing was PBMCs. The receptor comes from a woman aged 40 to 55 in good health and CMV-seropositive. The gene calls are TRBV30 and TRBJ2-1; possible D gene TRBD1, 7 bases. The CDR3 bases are TGTGCCCGGGGGTGGGGACAGAATGAGCAGTTCTTC. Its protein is CARGWGQNEQFF.